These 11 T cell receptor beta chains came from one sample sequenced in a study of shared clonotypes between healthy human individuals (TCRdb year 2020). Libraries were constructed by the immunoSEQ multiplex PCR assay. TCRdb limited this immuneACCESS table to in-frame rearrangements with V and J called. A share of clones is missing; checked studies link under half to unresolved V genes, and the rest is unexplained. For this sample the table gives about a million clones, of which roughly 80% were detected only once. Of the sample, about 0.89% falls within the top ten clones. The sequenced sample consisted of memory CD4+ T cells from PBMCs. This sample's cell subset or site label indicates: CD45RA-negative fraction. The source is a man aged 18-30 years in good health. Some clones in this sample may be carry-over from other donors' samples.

The CDR3 sequence: CASSSGQWAGRMGTQYF. CDR3 nucleotides: TGTGCCAGCAGCTCGGGCCAATGGGCAGGGCGAATGGGTACGCAGTATTTT. V is TRBV5-8 and J is TRBJ2-3; tentative D call: TRBD1 (5 bases). This CDR3 contains 17 residues. Deletions cut 3 bases from V and 8 bases from J, with 25 bases between. The germline V gene has CDR1 SGHTS and CDR2 YDEGEE.

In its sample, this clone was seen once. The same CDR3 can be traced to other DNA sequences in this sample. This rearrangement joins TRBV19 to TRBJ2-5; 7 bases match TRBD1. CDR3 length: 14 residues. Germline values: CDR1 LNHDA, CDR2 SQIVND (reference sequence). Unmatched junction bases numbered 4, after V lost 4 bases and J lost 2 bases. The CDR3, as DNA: TGTGCCAGTAGTAGAGGGGACAGTCAAGAGACCCAGTACTTC. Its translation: CASSRGDSQETQYF.

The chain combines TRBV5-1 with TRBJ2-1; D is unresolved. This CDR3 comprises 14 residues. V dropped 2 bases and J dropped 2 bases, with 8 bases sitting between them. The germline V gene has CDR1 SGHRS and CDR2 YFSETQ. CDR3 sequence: CASSLDGPYNEQFF. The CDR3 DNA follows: TGCGCCAGCAGCTTAGACGGACCCTACAATGAGCAGTTCTTC.

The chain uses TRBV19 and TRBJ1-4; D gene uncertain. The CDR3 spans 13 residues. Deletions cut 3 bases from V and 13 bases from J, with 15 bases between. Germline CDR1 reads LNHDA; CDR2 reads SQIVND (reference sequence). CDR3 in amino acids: CASSIGKAGRLFF. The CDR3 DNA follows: TGTGCCAGTAGTATCGGTAAGGCAGGACGACTGTTTTTT.

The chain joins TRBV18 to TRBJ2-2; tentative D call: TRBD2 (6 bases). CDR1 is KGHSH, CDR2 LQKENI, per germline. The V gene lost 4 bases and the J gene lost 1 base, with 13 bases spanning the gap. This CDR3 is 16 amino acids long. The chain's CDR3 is CASSQSGTGNTGELFF. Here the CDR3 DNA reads TGTGCCAGCTCACAATCCGGGACTGGGAACACCGGGGAGCTGTTTTTT.

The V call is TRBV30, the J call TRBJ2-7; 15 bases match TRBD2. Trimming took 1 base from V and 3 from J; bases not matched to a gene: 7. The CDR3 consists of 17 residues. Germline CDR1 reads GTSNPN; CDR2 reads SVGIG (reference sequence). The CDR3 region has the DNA TGTGCCTGGAGTGGGGGACTAGCGGGAGGTTTATTCTACGAGCAGTACTTC. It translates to CAWSGGLAGGLFYEQYF.

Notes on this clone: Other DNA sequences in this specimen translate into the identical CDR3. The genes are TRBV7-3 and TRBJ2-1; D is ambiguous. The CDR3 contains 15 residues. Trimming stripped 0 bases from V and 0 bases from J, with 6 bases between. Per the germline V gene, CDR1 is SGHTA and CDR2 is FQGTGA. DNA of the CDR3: TGTGCCAGCAGCTTAACACAGAGCTCCTACAATGAGCAGTTCTTC. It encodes CASSLTQSSYNEQFF.

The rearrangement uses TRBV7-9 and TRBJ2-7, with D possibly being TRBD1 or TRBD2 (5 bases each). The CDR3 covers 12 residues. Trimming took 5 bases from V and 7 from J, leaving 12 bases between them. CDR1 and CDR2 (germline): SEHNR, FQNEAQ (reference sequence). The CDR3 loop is CASSGTDGEQYF. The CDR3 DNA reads TGTGCCAGCAGCGGGACGGACGGAGAGCAGTACTTC.

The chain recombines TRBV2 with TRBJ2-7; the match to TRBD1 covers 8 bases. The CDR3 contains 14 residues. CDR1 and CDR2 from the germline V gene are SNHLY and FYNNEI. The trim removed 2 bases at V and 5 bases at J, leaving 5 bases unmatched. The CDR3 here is CASSELRTGNEQYF. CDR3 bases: TGTGCCAGCAGTGAACTCCGGACAGGGAACGAGCAGTACTTC.

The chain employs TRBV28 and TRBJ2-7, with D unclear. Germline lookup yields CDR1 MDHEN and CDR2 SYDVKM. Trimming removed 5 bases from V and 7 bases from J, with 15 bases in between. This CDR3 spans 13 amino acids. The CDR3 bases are TGTGCCAGCAGTCCCGTCGAGACGCGGGAGCAGTACTTC. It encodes CASSPVETREQYF.

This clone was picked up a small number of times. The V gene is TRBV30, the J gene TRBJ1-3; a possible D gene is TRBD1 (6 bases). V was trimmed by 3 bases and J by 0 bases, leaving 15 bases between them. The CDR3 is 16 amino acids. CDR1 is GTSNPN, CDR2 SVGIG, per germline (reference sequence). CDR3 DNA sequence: TGTGCCTGGAGCCGGACAGCCTATATCTCTGGAAACACCATATATTTT. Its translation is CAWSRTAYISGNTIYF.